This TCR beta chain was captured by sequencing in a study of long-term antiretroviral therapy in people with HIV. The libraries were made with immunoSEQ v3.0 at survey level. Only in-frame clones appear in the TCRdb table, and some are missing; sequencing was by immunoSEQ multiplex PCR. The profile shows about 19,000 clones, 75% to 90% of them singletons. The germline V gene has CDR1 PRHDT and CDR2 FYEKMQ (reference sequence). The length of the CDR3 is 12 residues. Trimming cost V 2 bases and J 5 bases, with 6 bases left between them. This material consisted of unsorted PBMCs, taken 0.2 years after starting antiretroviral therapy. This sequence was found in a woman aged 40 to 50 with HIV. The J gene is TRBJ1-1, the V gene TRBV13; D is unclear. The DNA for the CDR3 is TGTGCCAGCAGCTTAATGGGGACTGAAGCTTTCTTT. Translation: CASSLMGTEAFF.